This entry lists 22 T cell receptor beta chains sequenced from one sample in a study of shared clonotypes between healthy human individuals. The protocol was immunoSEQ multiplex PCR, while the TCRdb copy is restricted to in-frame clones and leaves out a portion. This table has hundreds of thousands of clones, 75% to 80% appearing once. Input material: PBMCs. These receptors originate from a middle-aged woman in good health. Some clones in this sample may be carry-over from other donors' samples.

The V and J genes are TRBV29-1 and TRBJ2-1, with D perhaps matching TRBD1 (5 bases). The CDR3 runs 12 residues. Germline CDR1 SQVTM, CDR2 ANQGSEA. V was clipped by 7 bases and J by 7 bases, with 14 bases between them. The CDR3 DNA is TGCAGCGGCCACGGCAGGGCAAATGAGCAGTTCTTC. Its protein is CSGHGRANEQFF.

This clone has a single count. The chain has TRBV7-9 and TRBJ1-2; a possible D gene is TRBD1 (5 bases). This CDR3 spans 12 amino acids. The germline V gene has CDR1 SEHNR and CDR2 FQNEAQ (reference sequence). Trimming took off 3 bases at V and 4 bases at J, with 6 bases between the two ends. The chain's CDR3 is CASSFDSYGYTF. The CDR3 DNA reads TGTGCCAGCAGCTTCGACAGCTATGGCTACACCTTC.

J is TRBJ2-7 and V is TRBV5-6, with 8 bases aligning to TRBD1. The CDR3 totals 13 residues. Germline values: CDR1 SGHDT, CDR2 YYEEEE. V shed 4 bases, J shed 5 bases, and the junction held 5 bases outside the gene matches. Here the CDR3 reads CASSLGQGHEQYF. CDR3 coding DNA: TGTGCCAGCAGCCTTGGACAGGGCCACGAGCAGTACTTC. Together with reference TRBV5-6 and TRBJ2-7, the CDR3 gives the full variable domain: DAGVTQSPTHLIKTRGQQVTLRCSPKSGHDTVSWYQQALGQGPQFIFQYYEEEERQRGNFPDRFSGHQFPNYSSELNVNALLLGDSALYLCASSLGQGHEQYFGPGTRLTVT.

The table lists this clone with a few counts. The chain is built from TRBV28 and TRBJ1-5; TRBD1 agrees at 10 bases. In germline, CDR1 is MDHEN, CDR2 SYDVKM. This CDR3 is 18 amino acids long. J lost 2 bases, V lost 6 bases, and 13 bases had no gene match. CDR3 coding DNA: TGTGCCAGCAGCCCACCCGGGACAGGGGAAGGAGGCAATCAGCCCCAGCATTTT. It codes for CASSPPGTGEGGNQPQHF. Looking up the rest from reference TRBV28 and TRBJ1-5 gives the full variable domain: DVKVTQSSRYLVKRTGEKVFLECVQDMDHENMFWYRQDPGLGLRLIYFSYDVKMKEKGDIPEGYSVSREKKERFSLILESASTNQTSMYLCASSPPGTGEGGNQPQHFGDGTRLSIL.

This rearrangement joins TRBV19 to TRBJ2-1; TRBD1 aligns across 9 bases. Trimming at V came to 4 bases and at J to 5 bases, leaving 3 bases not matched to a gene. Germline loops: CDR1 LNHDA, CDR2 SQIVND (reference sequence). The CDR3 extends over 14 amino acids. The CDR3 DNA is TGTGCCAGTAGTAGTTGGACAGGGGACAATGAGCAGTTCTTC. Translation: CASSSWTGDNEQFF.

The chain employs TRBV7-3 and TRBJ2-7; 8 bases fit TRBD2. This CDR3 has 14 amino acids. Germline trimming cut 5 bases from V and 2 bases from J; bases unmatched to any gene: 5. Germline V CDR1 and CDR2: SGHTA, FQGTGA. The CDR3 loop reads CASSETGGPYEQYF. In DNA, the CDR3 is TGTGCCAGCAGCGAAACGGGAGGGCCCTACGAGCAGTACTTC.

As for this clone: A read error is likely here: a far larger clone is one base away. J is TRBJ1-1 and V is TRBV7-9; a weak D match, TRBD1 (5 bases). The CDR3 contains 14 residues. Germline loops: CDR1 SEHNR, CDR2 FQNEAQ (reference sequence). The V and J ends lost 1 base and 10 bases respectively, with 16 bases between them. CDR3 loop: CASSLGNRRGIAFF. The CDR3 region has the DNA TGTGCCAGCAGCTTAGGTAATAGACGGGGGATAGCTTTCTTT.

J is TRBJ1-1 and V is TRBV4-1; unclear D gene. The germline gives CDR1 MGHRA, CDR2 YSYEKL. Trimming pared 0 bases from V and 5 bases from J, leaving 22 bases between. The CDR3 loop spans 18 amino acids. The CDR3, as DNA: TGCGCCAGCAGCCAAGATCCCGCGGGGTCCCAAAGAAGGACTGAAGCTTTCTTT. It specifies CASSQDPAGSQRRTEAFF.

This clone showed up many times. V and J are TRBV27 and TRBJ1-5, with 7 bases aligning to TRBD1. CDR3 length: 14 residues. Germline-derived CDR1 and CDR2 are MNHEY and SMNVEV (reference sequence). The V and J ends lost 9 bases and 1 base, in that order; junction bases with no gene match: 6. CDR3 residues: CASNRGGSNQPQHF. As DNA, the CDR3 is TGTGCCAGTAACAGGGGTGGAAGCAATCAGCCCCAGCATTTT.

The sample holds a few counts of this clone. This chain uses TRBV7-9 with TRBJ2-1; D unclear. The CDR3 has 12 residues. CDR1 SEHNR and CDR2 FQNEAQ come from the germline V gene (reference sequence). V was trimmed by 1 base and J by 10 bases, leaving 8 bases between them. CDR3 protein: CASSLGRYEQFF. The CDR3 nucleotides read TGTGCCAGCAGCTTAGGTAGATACGAGCAGTTCTTC.

The rearrangement links TRBV5-6 to TRBJ2-5; D is uncertain. Looked up from germline, CDR1 is SGHDT and CDR2 is YYEEEE. V was clipped by 2 bases and J by 5 bases, with 10 bases between them. The CDR3 contains 13 residues. As DNA, the CDR3 is TGTGCCAGCAGCTTTTTTCTGGAGGAGACCCAGTACTTC. It is translated as CASSFFLEETQYF.

The rearrangement joins TRBV5-1 to TRBJ2-7; 8 bases map to TRBD2. CDR1 is SGHRS and CDR2 is YFSETQ in the germline V gene. This CDR3 has 15 residues. The J segment lost 3 bases and the V segment lost 4 bases, leaving 9 bases of the junction unmatched. The CDR3 DNA is TGCGCCAGCAGCCCGACGGGAGGGAGGAACTACGAGCAGTACTTC. Translation gives CASSPTGGRNYEQYF.

The chain is built from TRBV18 and TRBJ2-7, with D perhaps TRBD1 or TRBD2 (5 bases each). Looked up from germline, CDR1 is KGHSH and CDR2 is LQKENI. The V and J ends lost 2 bases and 6 bases respectively, with 14 bases between them. The CDR3 totals 14 residues. The DNA of the CDR3 is TGTGCCAGCTCACCATCGGGAAGGGGTCTCGAGCAGTACTTC. The encoded protein is CASSPSGRGLEQYF.

Of note for this clone: A far more abundant clone sits one base away, making this likely a read error. The same CDR3 arises from other DNA sequences in this sample as well. This chain joins TRBV15 and TRBJ2-7, with TRBD2 as a possible D gene (6 bases). V lost 0 bases, J lost 1 base, and 13 bases lay in between. The CDR3 has 16 amino acids. Germline CDR1 LNHNV, CDR2 YYDKDF (reference sequence). CDR3 in amino acids: CATSRDLASTSYEQYF. In nucleotides, the CDR3 is TGTGCCACCAGCAGAGACCTAGCGAGCACGTCCTACGAGCAGTACTTC.

V gene TRBV7-6 combines with J gene TRBJ2-5; a weak D match, TRBD1 (7 bases). The CDR3 sequence is 19 residues long. Germline lookup yields CDR1 SGHVS and CDR2 FNYEAQ. V lost 5 bases and J lost 6, with 31 bases in between. The CDR3 DNA follows: TGTGCCAGCAGCCCACCAAAGATTAAACGTGACAGGGAGGAGAAGACCCAGTACTTC. It specifies CASSPPKIKRDREEKTQYF.

This clone was found once. The J gene is TRBJ1-2, the V gene TRBV5-4; 8 bases agree with TRBD1. The V and J ends lost 4 bases and 3 bases, in that order; junction bases with no gene match: 5. The CDR3 runs 14 residues. Germline V CDR1 and CDR2: SGHNT, YYREEE (reference sequence). Written as DNA, the CDR3 is TGTGCCAGCAGCGGGGGACAGGTACACTATGGCTACACCTTC. Its protein product is CASSGGQVHYGYTF.

The J gene is TRBJ1-2, the V gene TRBV30, with D perhaps TRBD1 (5 bases). This CDR3 is 14 amino acids long. From germline, CDR1 is GTSNPN and CDR2 SVGIG (reference sequence). Trimming took off 2 bases at V and 6 bases at J, with 16 bases between the two ends. Here the CDR3 reads CAWSQLTVGDGYTF. The CDR3 nucleotides read TGTGCCTGGAGTCAACTTACAGTAGGGGATGGCTACACCTTC. The full variable domain, in which reference TRBV30 and TRBJ1-2 provide the parts outside the CDR3, is SQTIHQWPATLVQPVGSPLSLECTVEGTSNPNLYWYRQAAGRGLQLLFYSVGIGQISSEVPQNLSASRPQDRQFILSSKKLLLSDSGFYLCAWSQLTVGDGYTFGSGTRLTVV.

This rearrangement joins TRBV5-1 to TRBJ1-4; D not certain. The CDR3 consists of 13 residues. Germline assignment: CDR1 SGHRS and CDR2 YFSETQ. The ends were cut back, 4 bases at V and 5 bases at J, with 9 bases in the middle. The CDR3 DNA is TGCGCCAGCAGCCGGTCCGTGAATGAAAAACTGTTTTTT. The encoded protein is CASSRSVNEKLFF.

This chain links TRBV9 with TRBJ2-1, with D possibly TRBD2 on 6 matching bases. Trimming cost V 4 bases and J 3 bases, with 14 bases left between them. Germline CDR1 SGDLS, CDR2 YYNGEE. This CDR3 comprises 15 residues. The CDR3 DNA follows: TGTGCCAGCAGCTCAGGAGGGAACGGCTACAATGAGCAGTTCTTC. The encoded protein is CASSSGGNGYNEQFF. Full variable domain (outside the CDR3, taken from reference TRBV9 and TRBJ2-1): DSGVTQTPKHLITATGQRVTLRCSPRSGDLSVYWYQQSLDQGLQFLIQYYNGEERAKGNILERFSAQQFPDLHSELNLSSLELGDSALYFCASSSGGNGYNEQFFGPGTRLTVL.

This clone was seen a few times. The chain carries TRBV25-1 and TRBJ2-5, with D perhaps matching TRBD2 (5 bases). The end of the DNA is better explained by TRBJ2-7, so the J call may be wrong. The CDR3 covers 14 residues. Germline V gene data show CDR1 as MGHDK and CDR2 as SYGVNS. CDR3 protein: CASSPRGFSYEQYF. The CDR3 bases are TGTGCCAGCAGCCCCCGGGGATTCTCCTACGAGCAGTACTTC.

In the case of this clone: This could be a read error, since a much larger clone is one nucleotide away. This chain joins TRBV18 and TRBJ2-1; D is perhaps TRBD2 (6 bases). This CDR3 spans 16 amino acids. Germline CDR1 KGHSH, CDR2 LQKENI. As DNA, the CDR3 is TGTGCCAGCTCACCGGGACTTAGCCTAACCTTCAATGGGCAGTTCTTC. Its translation: CASSPGLSLTFNGQFF.

V usage is TRBV9 and J usage is TRBJ2-7; a weak D match, TRBD2 (6 bases). Germline CDR1 and CDR2: SGDLS and YYNGEE. The CDR3 is 14 residues long. Trimming took 2 bases from V and 1 from J, leaving 10 bases between them. CDR3 sequence reads: CASSVASASYEQYF. CDR3 bases: TGTGCCAGCAGCGTGGCTAGCGCTTCCTACGAGCAGTACTTC. Full variable domain (remainder filled in from reference TRBV9 and TRBJ2-7): DSGVTQTPKHLITATGQRVTLRCSPRSGDLSVYWYQQSLDQGLQFLIQYYNGEERAKGNILERFSAQQFPDLHSELNLSSLELGDSALYFCASSVASASYEQYFGPGTRLTVT.